Each of the 16 T cell receptor beta chains below was sequenced from the same sample in a study of cytomegalovirus exposure and HLA in healthy donors (dated by TCRdb to 2016 to 2017). The library was built by means of the immunoSEQ multiplex PCR assay. The multiplex PCR relied on a mix of 60 forward primers for TCR Vbeta segments and 13 reverse primers for TCR Jbeta segments. TCRdb limited this immuneACCESS table to in-frame rearrangements with V and J called. A share of clones is missing; checked studies link under half to unresolved V genes, and the rest is unexplained. A total of roughly 220,000 clones appear in this sample, approximately 80% of them only once. The ten largest clones add up to 2.5% to 3.5% of the sample. Specimen: PBMCs. Every receptor here comes from a young man in good health and CMV-seronegative.

The table lists this clone with a count of one. The chain employs TRBV10-3 and TRBJ1-2, with a tentative D call TRBD1 (6 bases). This CDR3 has 16 residues. V lost 4 bases to trimming and J lost 1 base, with 16 bases between them. Germline CDR1 ENHRY, CDR2 SYGVKD. The CDR3 DNA follows: TGTGCCATCAGTGGGGTAGGGGACACCGATAACTATGGCTACACCTTC. It translates to CAISGVGDTDNYGYTF.

The J gene is TRBJ2-5, the V gene TRBV2; 13 bases agree with TRBD2. Germline CDR1 is SNHLY and CDR2 is FYNNEI. The junction had 5 bases not matched to a gene; V was cut back by 3 bases and J by 4 bases. The CDR3 loop spans 16 amino acids. The CDR3 sequence is CASSEQLAGGGETQYF. The CDR3, as DNA: TGTGCCAGCAGTGAGCAACTAGCGGGGGGGGGAGAGACCCAGTACTTC.

V and J are TRBV9 and TRBJ2-4; the D gene is possibly TRBD2 (7 bases). V was cut by 0 bases and J by 15 bases, with 16 bases left in between. The germline V gene encodes CDR1 SGDLS and CDR2 YYNGEE. CDR3 length equals 13 residues. The CDR3 spells CASSVGVGEGGYF. As DNA, the CDR3 is TGTGCCAGCAGCGTAGGGGTAGGGGAGGGGGGGTACTTC.

V and J are TRBV7-9 and TRBJ1-6; 11 bases line up with TRBD1. Germline CDR1 reads SEHNR; CDR2 reads FQNEAQ (reference sequence). V shed 1 base and J 9 bases; nucleotides not matched to a gene: 5. This CDR3 is built from 16 residues. In nucleotides, the CDR3 is TGTGCCAGCAGCTTAGGTTCTGGGACAGGGGGTTCACCCCTCCACTTT. The encoded protein is CASSLGSGTGGSPLHF.

V usage is TRBV25-1 and J usage is TRBJ2-1; a possible D gene is TRBD2 (6 bases). The V end was cut by 7 bases, the J end by 5 bases, with 18 bases between. Germline lookup yields CDR1 MGHDK and CDR2 SYGVNS. The CDR3 is made up of 15 amino acids. The CDR3 DNA follows: TGTGCCAGCACCGGGATGGAGGGGAGACACAATGAGCAGTTCTTC. Translation gives CASTGMEGRHNEQFF.

The rearrangement links TRBV6-1 to TRBJ2-5; D is perhaps TRBD2 (5 bases). Deletions cut 3 bases from V and 1 base from J, with 9 bases between. Germline V gene lookup returns CDR1 MNHNS and CDR2 SASEGT. The CDR3 runs to 14 residues. DNA for the CDR3: TGTGCCAGCAGTGATGGCGGGTCCCAAGAGACCCAGTACTTC. Amino acids: CASSDGGSQETQYF.

The chain has TRBV2 and TRBJ2-1; the match to TRBD1 covers 8 bases. The trim removed 7 bases at V and 8 bases at J, leaving 7 bases unmatched. Germline assignment: CDR1 SNHLY and CDR2 FYNNEI. This CDR3 is built from 13 residues. This chain's CDR3 is CASIEDRAYEQFF. CDR3 sequence (DNA): TGTGCCAGCATAGAGGACAGGGCCTATGAGCAGTTCTTC.

By share, this clone counts as medium-sized. The rearrangement links TRBV5-1 to TRBJ2-1; 11 bases map to TRBD2. Germline trimming cut 2 bases from V and 9 bases from J; bases unmatched to any gene: 4. CDR1 is SGHRS and CDR2 is YFSETQ in the germline V gene. This CDR3 is built from 14 residues. The CDR3 protein is CASSFSGGVGEQFF. The CDR3 DNA reads as TGCGCCAGCAGCTTTAGCGGGGGGGTGGGTGAGCAGTTCTTC.

The chain is built from TRBV6-5 and TRBJ2-7; 9 bases align to TRBD1. Losses at the gene ends were 6 bases for V and 9 bases for J; bases not matched to a gene: 12. The germline V gene encodes CDR1 MNHEY and CDR2 SVGAGI. The CDR3 sequence is 14 residues long. The CDR3 here is CASRRTYRGLSQYF. The CDR3 DNA follows: TGTGCCAGCAGAAGGACTTACAGGGGGCTATCGCAGTACTTC.

The V and J genes are TRBV4-2 and TRBJ1-4; possibly TRBD1 for D (5 bases). The CDR3 is 16 amino acids. The germline V and J ends were trimmed by 0 bases and 3 bases, with 11 bases remaining between them. The germline V gene encodes CDR1 LGHNA and CDR2 YNFKEQ. This CDR3 reads CASSQEWGGSNEKLFF. CDR3 sequence (DNA): TGTGCCAGCAGCCAAGAATGGGGGGGGTCTAATGAAAAACTGTTTTTT.

The gene calls are TRBV10-3 and TRBJ1-1; D might be TRBD1 (6 bases). CDR1 and CDR2 from the germline V gene are ENHRY and SYGVKD. The V end was cut by 6 bases, the J end by 4 bases, with 15 bases between. The CDR3 consists of 14 residues. The CDR3 sequence: CAISAGGAITEAFF. CDR3 nucleotide sequence: TGTGCCATCAGCGCCGGGGGGGCGATCACTGAAGCTTTCTTT.

CDR3 nucleotide sequence: TGCGCCAGCAGCGAGAACAGGGGGAGAGGCTACACCTTC. As protein: CASSENRGRGYTF. V and J are TRBV10-1 and TRBJ1-2; 8 bases are a match to TRBD1. The CDR3 contains 13 residues. In germline, CDR1 is WNHNN, CDR2 SYGVQD (reference sequence). The V segment lost 6 bases and the J segment 8 bases; nucleotides outside the gene matches: 8.

CDR3 amino acids: CASSEQGPLNQPQHF. DNA of the CDR3: TGTGCCAGCAGCGAGCAGGGCCCTCTCAATCAGCCCCAGCATTTT. This chain links TRBV7-8 with TRBJ1-5; a weak D match, TRBD1 (5 bases). This CDR3 spans 15 amino acids. The germline V gene encodes CDR1 SGHVS and CDR2 FQNEAQ. Trimming took 5 bases from V and 3 from J, leaving 14 bases between them.

The chain combines TRBV9 with TRBJ1-1, with 7 bases matching TRBD1. The ends lost 3 bases at V and 4 bases at J; junction bases unmatched: 6. Per germline, CDR1 SGDLS and CDR2 YYNGEE. This CDR3 is built from 14 residues. CDR3 amino acids: CASSGQGSTTEAFF. CDR3 DNA: TGTGCCAGCAGCGGACAGGGATCGACCACTGAAGCTTTCTTT.

The chain uses TRBV18 and TRBJ2-7; perhaps TRBD1 as D (5 bases). Deletions cut 6 bases from V and 4 bases from J, with 16 bases between. The CDR3 sequence is 14 residues long. Germline-derived CDR1 and CDR2 are KGHSH and LQKENI. CDR3 nucleotides: TGTGCCAGCTCGCCCGCTTCAGGGTGGTACGAGCAGTACTTC. Translated, it gives CASSPASGWYEQYF.

The chain has TRBV5-6 and TRBJ2-5, with 14 bases identical to TRBD2. The CDR3 has 17 amino acids. Germline loops: CDR1 SGHDT, CDR2 YYEEEE. Losses at the gene ends were 0 bases for V and 6 bases for J; bases not matched to a gene: 7. CDR3 sequence (DNA): TGTGCCAGCAGCTTGGCCGGGACTAGCGGGGGAAGGAAGACCCAGTACTTC. Translation: CASSLAGTSGGRKTQYF.